The rows below give T cell receptor beta chains drawn from one sample of a study of CD8+ T cells in alopecia areata. Generated by immunoSEQ multiplex PCR, the TCRdb table keeps only in-frame clones and is missing some. The sample records some 130,000 clones, roughly 54% being singletons. The sample consisted of CD8+ T cells sorted from blood, taken at week 4, from a patient treated with tofacitinib. These receptors all come from a human donor with alopecia areata. Both conserved end residues are part of each CDR3. A D gene is named only where the DNA matches it firmly. Not every row has a clone size; where given, it reads once, few, many or a size class.

CDR3 DNA | CDR3 protein | D gene | J gene | clone size | V gene
TGTGCCAGCAGTTCGAGCGGGGGCTCCTACAATGAGCAGTTCTTC | CASSSSGGSYNEQFF | TRBD2 | TRBJ2-1 | - | TRBV6-5
TGTGCCAGCAGTTTCGACGGACAGGGGGCCCAAGAGACCCAGTACTTC | CASSFDGQGAQETQYF | TRBD1 | TRBJ2-5 | - | TRBV27
TGTGCCTGGCGGGGGCAAGAAGGCGAGCAGTACTTC | CAWRGQEGEQYF | - | TRBJ2-7 | - | TRBV30
TGCGCCAGCAGTCAATCCCGGGGGAACTACGAGCAGTACTTC | CASSQSRGNYEQYF | - | TRBJ2-7 | - | TRBV23-1
TGTGCCAGCAGCGTAGGGCCGCCGTCCTACGAGCAGTACTTC | CASSVGPPSYEQYF | - | TRBJ2-7 | - | TRBV9
TGCGCCAGCAGCTTAGGAGACACCGGGGAGCTGTTTTTT | CASSLGDTGELFF | - | TRBJ2-2 | - | TRBV5-1
TGTGCCAGCAGTTCCCGGGACAGTCGAAAAGAGGCTTTCTTT | CASSSRDSRKEAFF | TRBD1 | TRBJ1-1 | - | TRBV27
TGTGCCAGCAGCGACCGGGACAGTTTCGATACGCAGTATTTT | CASSDRDSFDTQYF | TRBD1 | TRBJ2-3 | - | TRBV9
TGTGCCAGCAGCGCGGGGGGCCGGCCAACATTAACTGAAGCTTTCTTT | CASSAGGRPTLTEAFF | - | TRBJ1-1 | - | TRBV13
TGTGCCTGGAGTGTAGCCCCGGACACTGAAGCTTTCTTT | CAWSVAPDTEAFF | - | TRBJ1-1 | - | TRBV30
TGTGCCAGCAGTTTAGTCGGGGTGACAGATACGCAGTATTTT | CASSLVGVTDTQYF | - | TRBJ2-3 | - | TRBV27
TGTGCCAGCAGCGCAATAGAAAACACTGAAGCTTTCTTT | CASSAIENTEAFF | - | TRBJ1-1 | - | TRBV13
TGCGCCAGCAGCCCAGACAGGGGGCGCGGTTCACCCCTCCACTTT | CASSPDRGRGSPLHF | TRBD1 | TRBJ1-6 | - | TRBV4-3
TGTGCCAGCAGTTGGGACAGTAATCAGCCCCAGCATTTT | CASSWDSNQPQHF | TRBD1 | TRBJ1-5 | - | TRBV6-6
TGTGCCAGTATGGGGGTCGCGGATCAGCCCCAGCATTTT | CASMGVADQPQHF | - | TRBJ1-5 | - | TRBV19
TGTGCCATCAGGGAGTATAAGTTACGGGGGGGCAGTATGTCGGATACGCAGTATTTT | CAIREYKLRGGSMSDTQYF | TRBD2 | TRBJ2-3 | - | TRBV10-3
TGTGCCACCACTTCGGACACCCGCACAGATACGCAGTATTTT | CATTSDTRTDTQYF | - | TRBJ2-3 | - | TRBV15
TGTGCCAGCAGTCCACGGACAGGGGGAGGCTACACCTTC | CASSPRTGGGYTF | TRBD1 | TRBJ1-2 | few | TRBV27
TGTGCCAGCAGGCCCCCGGGGGTCGAGGAGCAGTACTTC | CASRPPGVEEQYF | - | TRBJ2-7 | once | TRBV6-6
TGTGCCAGCAGGGGAGTGGCCGGGGAGCTGTTTTTT | CASRGVAGELFF | - | TRBJ2-2 | once | TRBV6-5
TGTGCCAGCAGCCCCCGAGAGGGACAGGAGTCGTTT | CASSPREGQESF | TRBD1 | TRBJ1-1 | - | TRBV9
TGCAGCGTCGGACGGGACAGGGATAACTATGGCTACACCTTC | CSVGRDRDNYGYTF | TRBD1 | TRBJ1-2 | - | TRBV29-1
TGTGCCAGCAGCTTAGGACAGGTCGATTATGGCTACACCTTC | CASSLGQVDYGYTF | - | TRBJ1-2 | - | TRBV13
TGTGCCAGTAGTTGGGACTTAAATCAGCCCCAGCATTTT | CASSWDLNQPQHF | - | TRBJ1-5 | - | TRBV19
TGCAGCGCCGTCCACAATGAGCAGTTCTTC | CSAVHNEQFF | - | TRBJ2-1 | - | TRBV29-1
TGTGCCAGCAGCTTGGGGGATCATGGCAATCAGCCCCAGCATTTT | CASSLGDHGNQPQHF | - | TRBJ1-5 | few | TRBV5-6
TGTGCCAGCAGCTTGGCCGCGGGGGGGCGCAATGAGCAGTTCTTC | CASSLAAGGRNEQFF | TRBD2 | TRBJ2-1 | few | TRBV5-4
TGTGCCTGGAGTTTGGGGGGTAACACTGAAGCTTTCTTT | CAWSLGGNTEAFF | - | TRBJ1-1 | - | TRBV30
TGTGCCAGCAGTGCCCGGGACGGACAAGAGACCCAGTACTTC | CASSARDGQETQYF | - | TRBJ2-5 | - | TRBV27